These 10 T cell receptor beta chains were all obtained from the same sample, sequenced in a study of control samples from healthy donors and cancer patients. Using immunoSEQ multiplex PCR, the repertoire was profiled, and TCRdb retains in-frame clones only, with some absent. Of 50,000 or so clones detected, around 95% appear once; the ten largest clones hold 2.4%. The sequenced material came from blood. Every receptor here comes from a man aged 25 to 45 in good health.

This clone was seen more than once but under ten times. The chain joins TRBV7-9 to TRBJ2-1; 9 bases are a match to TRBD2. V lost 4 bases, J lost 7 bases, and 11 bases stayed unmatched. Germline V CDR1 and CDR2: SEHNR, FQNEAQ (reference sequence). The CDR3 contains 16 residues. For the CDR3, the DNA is TGTGCCAGCAGCTCGAGGGTTAGCGGGAGATGGAATGAGCAGTTCTTC. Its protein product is CASSSRVSGRWNEQFF.

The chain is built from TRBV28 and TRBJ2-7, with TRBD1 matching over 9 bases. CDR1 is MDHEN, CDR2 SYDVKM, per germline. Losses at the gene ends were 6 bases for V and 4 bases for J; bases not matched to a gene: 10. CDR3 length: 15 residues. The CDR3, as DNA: TGTGCCAGCAGCCACCGGGACAGGGTGTTATACGAGCAGTACTTC. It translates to CASSHRDRVLYEQYF.

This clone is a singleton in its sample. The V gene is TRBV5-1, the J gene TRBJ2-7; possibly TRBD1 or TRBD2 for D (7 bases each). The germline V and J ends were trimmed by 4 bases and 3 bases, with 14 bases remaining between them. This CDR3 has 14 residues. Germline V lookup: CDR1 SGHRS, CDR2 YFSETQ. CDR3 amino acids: CASSIPGGGYEQYF. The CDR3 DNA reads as TGCGCCAGCAGCATCCCAGGGGGGGGCTACGAGCAGTACTTC.

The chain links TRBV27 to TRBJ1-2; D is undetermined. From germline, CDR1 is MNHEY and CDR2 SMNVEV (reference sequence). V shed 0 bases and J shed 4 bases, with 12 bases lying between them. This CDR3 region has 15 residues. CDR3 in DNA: TGTGCCAGCAGTTTATCGGGCAGTGCGGCCTATGGCTACACCTTC. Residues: CASSLSGSAAYGYTF.

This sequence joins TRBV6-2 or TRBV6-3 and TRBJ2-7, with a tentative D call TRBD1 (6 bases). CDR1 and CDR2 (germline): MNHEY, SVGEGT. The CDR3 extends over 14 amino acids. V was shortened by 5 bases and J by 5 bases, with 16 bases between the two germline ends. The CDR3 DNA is TGTGCCAGCAGTGATGACAGGCCGGGCGACGAGCAGTACTTC. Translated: CASSDDRPGDEQYF.

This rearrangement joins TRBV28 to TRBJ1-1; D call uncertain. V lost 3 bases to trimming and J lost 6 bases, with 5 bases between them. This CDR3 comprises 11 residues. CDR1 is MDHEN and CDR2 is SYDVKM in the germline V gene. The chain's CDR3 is CASSFGAEAFF. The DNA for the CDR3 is TGTGCCAGCAGTTTTGGTGCTGAAGCTTTCTTT.

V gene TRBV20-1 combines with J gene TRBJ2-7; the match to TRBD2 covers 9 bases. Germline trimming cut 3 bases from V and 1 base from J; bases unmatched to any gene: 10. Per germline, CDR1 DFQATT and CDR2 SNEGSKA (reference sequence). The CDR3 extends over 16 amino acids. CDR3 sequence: CSASFQRTSVSYEQYF. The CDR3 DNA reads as TGCAGTGCTAGTTTTCAGAGGACTAGCGTTTCCTACGAGCAGTACTTC.

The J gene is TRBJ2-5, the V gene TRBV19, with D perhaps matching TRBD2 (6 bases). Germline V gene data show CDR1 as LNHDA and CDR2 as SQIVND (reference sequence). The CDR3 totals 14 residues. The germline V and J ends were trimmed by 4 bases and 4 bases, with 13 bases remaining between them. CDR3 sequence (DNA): TGTGCCAGTAGTACCAATCGGGGGTTAGAGACCCAGTACTTC. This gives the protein CASSTNRGLETQYF.

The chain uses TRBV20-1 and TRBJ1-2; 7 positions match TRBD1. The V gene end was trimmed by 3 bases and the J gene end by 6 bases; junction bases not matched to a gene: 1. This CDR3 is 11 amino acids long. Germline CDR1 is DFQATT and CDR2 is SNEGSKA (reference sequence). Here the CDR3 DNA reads TGCAGTGCTAGTACAGGGGATGGCTACACCTTC. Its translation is CSASTGDGYTF.

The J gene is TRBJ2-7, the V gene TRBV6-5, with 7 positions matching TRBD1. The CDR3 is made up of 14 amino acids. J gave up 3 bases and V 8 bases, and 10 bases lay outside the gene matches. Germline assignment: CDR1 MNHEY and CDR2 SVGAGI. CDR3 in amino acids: CASASGGRGYEQYF. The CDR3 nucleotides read TGTGCCAGCGCTTCAGGGGGAAGGGGCTACGAGCAGTACTTC.